The 7 T cell receptor beta chains below were found in one sample sequenced in a study of blood T cell repertoires in COVID-19. This table comes from immunoSEQ multiplex PCR, and its TCRdb copy is limited to in-frame clones, with some not included. Of about 170,000 clones listed, around 85% are singletons. Material for sequencing was peripheral blood. These TCRs come from a man older than 75 with COVID-19, enrolled during active disease.

The chain uses TRBV3-1 (or the pseudogene TRBV3-2) and TRBJ1-2, with a tentative D call TRBD1 (5 bases). V was cut by 0 bases and J by 8 bases, with 10 bases left in between. Germline CDR1 is LGHDT and CDR2 is YNNKEL (reference sequence). The CDR3 has 13 residues. The CDR3 nucleotides are TGTGCCAGCAGCCAAGACCCGGGGGGAGGCTACACCTTC. Translation: CASSQDPGGGYTF.

The V gene is TRBV9, the J gene TRBJ1-5, with 7 bases matching TRBD1. The V segment lost 0 bases and the J segment 6 bases; nucleotides outside the gene matches: 6. Germline V gene sequence: CDR1 SGDLS, CDR2 YYNGEE. The CDR3 runs to 15 residues. CDR3 amino acids: CASSVDDRVAQPQHF. The CDR3 DNA sequence: TGTGCCAGCAGCGTAGATGACAGGGTTGCTCAGCCCCAGCATTTT.

This chain uses TRBV7-8 with TRBJ1-2; D unclear. This CDR3 contains 13 residues. V lost 1 base and J lost 8, with 11 bases in between. The germline CDR1 and CDR2 sequences are SGHVS and FQNEAQ. The CDR3, as DNA: TGTGCCAGCAGCTTAGGACGGGAAAGGGGCTACACCTTC. Translating gives CASSLGRERGYTF.

The gene calls are TRBV11-3 and TRBJ1-1; TRBD1 is a possible D gene (5 bases). CDR1 is SGHNT, CDR2 YENEEA, per germline. V was trimmed by 3 bases and J by 0 bases, leaving 8 bases between them. This CDR3 is built from 14 residues. The CDR3 protein is CASSLGRVNTEAFF. The CDR3 DNA reads TGTGCCAGCAGCTTGGGCAGGGTGAACACTGAAGCTTTCTTT. The full variable domain, rest sourced from reference TRBV11-3 and TRBJ1-1, is EAGVVQSPRYKIIEKKQPVAFWCNPISGHNTLYWYLQNLGQGPELLIRYENEEAVDDSQLPKDRFSAERLKGVDSTLKIQPAELGDSAVYLCASSLGRVNTEAFFGQGTRLTVV.

The chain joins TRBV7-8 to TRBJ2-6; TRBD1 matches at 8 bases. CDR1 is SGHVS and CDR2 is FQNEAQ in the germline V gene. This CDR3 contains 17 residues. J was trimmed by 2 bases and V by 5 bases; bases with no gene match: 8. CDR3 protein: CASSPRGLGPGANVLTF. Written as DNA, the CDR3 is TGTGCCAGCAGCCCCAGGGGGCTAGGTCCTGGGGCCAACGTCCTGACTTTC.

CDR3 nucleotide sequence: TGTGCCAGCAGTTTACAGGGGGACACTGAAGCTTTCTTT. Translation gives CASSLQGDTEAFF. The V gene is TRBV6-6, the J gene TRBJ1-1, with TRBD1 matching over 8 bases. With 4 bases clipped from V and 3 bases from J, the junction kept 1 base outside the gene matches. Germline V gene lookup returns CDR1 MNHNY and CDR2 SVGAGI (reference sequence). The CDR3 totals 13 residues.

The chain employs TRBV12-3 or TRBV12-4 and TRBJ1-5; the match to TRBD1 covers 9 bases. This CDR3 has 13 residues. The trim removed 4 bases at V and 7 bases at J, leaving 2 bases unmatched. The CDR3 spells CASSWDRVQPQHF. The CDR3, as DNA: TGTGCCAGCAGTTGGGACAGGGTACAGCCCCAGCATTTT.